This TCR beta chain was captured in a study of patients and donors after allogeneic stem cell transplantation. TCRdb called the RT-PCR reads again in MiXCR, with one record for every CDR3 protein. This sample carries about 400,000 distinct CDR3 sequences, roughly 16% of them seen once, and the ten largest clones take roughly 7%. This clonotype was picked up a small number of times. The sequenced sample was blood, either unsorted or a sorted T cell fraction (not recorded which). This sequence was found in a human donor who was either an allogeneic HSCT recipient or a stem cell or donor lymphocyte infusion donor (not recorded which). It is not recorded whose cells these are; they may come from a transplant donor.

This chain's CDR3 is CASSLGIAGGPLETQYF. The CDR3, as DNA: TGTGCCAGCAGCTTAGGGATAGCGGGAGGGCCCTTAGAGACCCAGTACTTC. The V call is TRBV7-8, the J call TRBJ2-5; TRBD2 aligns across 11 bases. Germline trimming cut 1 base from V and 4 bases from J; bases unmatched to any gene: 8. Per germline, CDR1 SGHVS and CDR2 FQNEAQ. The CDR3 extends over 17 amino acids.